This T cell receptor (beta chain) was captured by sequencing in a study of graft-versus-host responses after intestinal transplantation. Study-level background: Multivisceral, liver-intestinal, or isolated intestinal grafts were transplanted into recipients. Anti-thymocyte globulin induction, then tacrolimus and steroids for about 3 years, went to all recipients.

To note about this clone: Its specificity is not known.

Sequencing used immunoSEQ multiplex PCR; TCRdb keeps in-frame clones, though not all of them. This table holds over 90,000 clones, 80% to 95% found once. Between the trimmed V and J ends, which lost 4 bases and 5 bases, there was a span of 20 bases. Germline assignment: CDR1 SGHDN and CDR2 FVKESK. This CDR3 is built from 16 residues. The clonotype comes from a human donor who received an intestinal transplant. Specimen: unstimulated CD8+ T cells sorted from spleen or lymph node cells, collected before intestinal transplant. V gene TRBV14 combines with J gene TRBJ2-5, with a possible D match to TRBD1 (6 bases). The CDR3 loop reads CASSPAYRASWETQYF. The CDR3, as DNA: TGTGCCAGCAGCCCAGCCTACAGGGCTTCGTGGGAGACCCAGTACTTC.